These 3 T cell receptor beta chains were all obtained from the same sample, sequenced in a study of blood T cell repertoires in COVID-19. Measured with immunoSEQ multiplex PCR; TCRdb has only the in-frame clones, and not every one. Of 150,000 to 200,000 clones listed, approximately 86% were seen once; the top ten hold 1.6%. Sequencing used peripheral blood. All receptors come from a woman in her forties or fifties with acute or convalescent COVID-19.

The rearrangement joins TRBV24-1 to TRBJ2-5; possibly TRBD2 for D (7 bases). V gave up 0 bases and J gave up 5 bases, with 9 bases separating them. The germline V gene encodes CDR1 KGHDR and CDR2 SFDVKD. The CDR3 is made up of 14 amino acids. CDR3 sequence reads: CATSDLAGAETQYF. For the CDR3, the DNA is TGTGCCACCAGTGATTTGGCGGGGGCCGAGACCCAGTACTTC.

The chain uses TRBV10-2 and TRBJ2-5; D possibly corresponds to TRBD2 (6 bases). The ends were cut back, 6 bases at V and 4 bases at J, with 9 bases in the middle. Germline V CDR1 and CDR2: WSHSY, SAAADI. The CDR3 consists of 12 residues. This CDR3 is CASSSAGETQYF. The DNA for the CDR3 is TGCGCCAGCAGCTCAGCGGGAGAGACCCAGTACTTC.

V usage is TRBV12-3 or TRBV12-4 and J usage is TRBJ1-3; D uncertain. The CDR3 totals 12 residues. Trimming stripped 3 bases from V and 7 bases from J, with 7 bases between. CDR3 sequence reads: CASSFGGNTIYF. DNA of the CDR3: TGTGCCAGCAGTTTCGGCGGTAACACCATATATTTT.